The 25 T cell receptor beta chains listed next were all sequenced from one sample in a study of molecular identifiers for immune sequencing clone quantification. MiXCR was run by TCRdb on the PCR reads, yielding one entry per CDR3 protein. The sample carries about 640,000 distinct CDR3 sequences, nearly 20% recorded once. The sample was naive CD8+ T cells from blood, with Jurkat cell RNA spiked in. Subset described: FACS-sorted CD8+CD4-CCR7+CD45RA+ naive T cells. The receptors originated from a human donor in good health. Some libraries in this study had Jurkat cell RNA spiked in.

In its sample, this clonotype was seen many times. This chain links TRBV7-9 with TRBJ2-7; 8 bases match TRBD1. The CDR3 is made up of 12 amino acids. The V segment lost 6 bases and the J segment 5 bases; nucleotides outside the gene matches: 3. CDR1 is SEHNR and CDR2 is FQNEAQ in the germline V gene (reference sequence). The CDR3 reads CASSPDRDEQYF. The CDR3 DNA reads as TGTGCCAGCAGTCCGGACAGGGACGAGCAGTACTTC.

This clonotype was seen a few times. The gene calls are TRBV5-4 and TRBJ2-7; no firm D call. Trimming removed 4 bases at V and 0 bases at J, with 17 bases between. The length of the CDR3 is 16 residues. Germline V gene sequence: CDR1 SGHNT, CDR2 YYREEE (reference sequence). Here the CDR3 DNA reads TGTGCCAGCAGCCCCTCTAACGTGCCCCTCTCCTACGAGCAGTACTTC. Translated: CASSPSNVPLSYEQYF.

The genes are TRBV20-1 and TRBJ2-7; D is perhaps TRBD1 or TRBD2 (6 bases each). Germline V gives CDR1 DFQATT, CDR2 SNEGSKA (reference sequence). V lost 0 bases to trimming and J lost 4 bases, with 16 bases between them. The CDR3 covers 15 residues. The CDR3 coding sequence is TGCAGTGCTAGAGACGGGGGCAGGGGTTTTTACGAGCAGTACTTC. Residues: CSARDGGRGFYEQYF.

This clonotype showed up many times. The chain links TRBV18 to TRBJ2-7, with TRBD2 matching over 7 bases. CDR1 is KGHSH and CDR2 is LQKENI in the germline V gene. Trimming removed 3 bases from V and 0 bases from J; junction bases left unmatched: 5. CDR3 length equals 15 residues. CDR3 coding DNA: TGTGCCAGCTCACCTAGCGGGTCCTACTCCTACGAGCAGTACTTC. It is translated as CASSPSGSYSYEQYF.

This clonotype was seen ten or more times. J is TRBJ1-1 and V is TRBV7-9; D gene unclear. The CDR3 is 12 amino acids. CDR1 is SEHNR and CDR2 is FQNEAQ in the germline V gene (reference sequence). V was trimmed by 2 bases and J by 10 bases, leaving 11 bases between them. Here the CDR3 DNA reads TGTGCCAGCAGCTTACTAGCCCTGGGAGCTTTCTTT. Its translation: CASSLLALGAFF.

This clonotype was recorded many times. The chain carries TRBV6-5 and TRBJ1-6; D may be TRBD1 (5 bases). V was cut by 6 bases and J by 3 bases, with 12 bases left in between. This CDR3 is built from 15 residues. CDR1 and CDR2 (germline): MNHEY, SVGAGI. The CDR3: CASRRRTFYNSPLHF. CDR3 nucleotides: TGTGCCAGCAGACGGCGGACATTCTATAATTCACCCCTCCACTTT.

The chain combines TRBV30 with TRBJ2-7; D remains unclear. The CDR3 has 12 residues. The V end lost 1 base, the J end lost 5 bases, and 9 bases lay between the germline ends. The germline V gene has CDR1 GTSNPN and CDR2 SVGIG (reference sequence). The CDR3 loop is CAWSEQFHEQYF. DNA of the CDR3: TGTGCCTGGAGTGAACAGTTCCACGAGCAGTACTTC.

The chain joins TRBV11-2 to TRBJ1-3, with D unclear. CDR3 size: 13 residues. CDR1 and CDR2 (germline): SGHAT, FQNNGV. V was pared by 5 bases and J by 2 bases, with 7 bases between. The CDR3 bases are TGTGCCAGCAGCCCGCACCCTGGAAACACCATATATTTT. Translation: CASSPHPGNTIYF. The whole variable domain, filled in from reference TRBV11-2 and TRBJ1-3, reads EAGVAQSPRYKIIEKRQSVAFWCNPISGHATLYWYQQILGQGPKLLIQFQNNGVVDDSQLPKDRFSAERLKGVDSTLKIQPAKLEDSAVYLCASSPHPGNTIYFGEGSWLTVV.

This clonotype was counted a few times. V is TRBV11-2 and J is TRBJ2-1; D gene ambiguous. V lost 4 bases and J 8 bases, leaving 18 bases between the germline ends. Looked up from germline, CDR1 is SGHAT and CDR2 is FQNNGV. This CDR3 has 15 amino acids. CDR3 coding DNA: TGTGCCAGCAGCTCGGCCGATAGCCCTCCCGATGAGCAGTTCTTC. The encoded protein is CASSSADSPPDEQFF.

This clonotype turned up a few times. The chain uses TRBV20-1 and TRBJ2-5; D is unresolved. Germline CDR1 is DFQATT and CDR2 is SNEGSKA (reference sequence). V was trimmed by 2 bases and J by 5 bases, leaving 12 bases between them. CDR3 size: 13 residues. The CDR3 nucleotides read TGCAGTGCTAGATTTGGGTCGCGGGAGACCCAGTACTTC. Amino acids: CSARFGSRETQYF.

At least ten counts were recorded for this clonotype. The chain joins TRBV7-8 to TRBJ2-1; D gene uncertain. The CDR3 is 16 amino acids. CDR1 SGHVS and CDR2 FQNEAQ come from the germline V gene. Trimming cost V 4 bases and J 4 bases, with 17 bases left between them. CDR3 sequence: CASSSTALWEYNEQFF. The CDR3 DNA reads TGTGCCAGCAGCTCTACGGCCCTTTGGGAATACAATGAGCAGTTCTTC.

The V gene is TRBV6-1, the J gene TRBJ2-7; D unclear. Germline V CDR1 and CDR2: MNHNS, SASEGT. The length of the CDR3 is 15 residues. The V and J ends lost 0 bases and 0 bases respectively, with 9 bases between them. This chain's CDR3 is CASSEADLTSYEQYF. DNA for the CDR3: TGTGCCAGCAGTGAAGCGGATCTCACCTCCTACGAGCAGTACTTC.

There are many counts of this clonotype. The V and J genes are TRBV14 and TRBJ2-7; D gene uncertain. This CDR3 has 12 residues. The V end was cut by 6 bases, the J end by 4 bases, with 10 bases between. The germline gives CDR1 SGHDN, CDR2 FVKESK. As DNA, the CDR3 is TGTGCCAGCAGTCCTACAATATACGAGCAGTACTTC. It translates to CASSPTIYEQYF.

In its sample, this clonotype was seen many times. The chain is built from TRBV10-3 and TRBJ2-2; perhaps TRBD2 as D (5 bases). V was cut by 6 bases and J by 4 bases, with 15 bases left in between. The CDR3 sequence is 15 residues long. Germline assignment: CDR1 ENHRY and CDR2 SYGVKD. In DNA form, the CDR3 reads TGTGCCATCAGGGGAGCAGCAGAGTCCACCGGGGAGCTGTTTTTT. Its protein product is CAIRGAAESTGELFF.

There are many counts of this clonotype. The chain combines TRBV3-1 with TRBJ2-6, with D hard to call. Germline V gene data show CDR1 as LGHDT and CDR2 as YNNKEL (reference sequence). The CDR3 covers 12 residues. The V end lost 11 bases, the J end lost 2 bases, and 7 bases lay between the germline ends. The CDR3 reads CACGAGANVLTF. DNA for the CDR3: TGTGCCTGCGGCGCTGGGGCCAACGTCCTGACTTTC.

This clonotype was counted at least ten times. J is TRBJ2-3 and V is TRBV24-1, with unresolved D. Germline V lookup: CDR1 KGHDR, CDR2 SFDVKD. V shed 2 bases and J shed 4 bases, with 9 bases lying between them. CDR3 length: 14 residues. For the CDR3, the DNA is TGTGCCACCAGTGATTCCCGGCAGGCAGATACGCAGTATTTT. Translated: CATSDSRQADTQYF.

This clonotype showed up many times. The chain employs TRBV6-5 and TRBJ1-1; D is unresolved. CDR1 is MNHEY and CDR2 is SVGAGI in the germline V gene. This CDR3 spans 14 amino acids. V was cut by 5 bases and J by 1 base, with 11 bases left in between. The CDR3: CASSHLSGNTEAFF. The CDR3 DNA sequence: TGTGCCAGCAGTCACCTGTCTGGGAACACTGAAGCTTTCTTT.

About this clonotype itself: This sequence may be a read error, since a much larger clone differs from it by one base. The J gene is TRBJ1-1, the V gene TRBV7-7, with 9 bases fitting TRBD1. This CDR3 region has 14 residues. The J segment lost 4 bases and the V segment lost 7 bases, leaving 7 bases of the junction unmatched. CDR1 is SSHAT, CDR2 FNYEAQ, per germline (reference sequence). CDR3 nucleotide sequence: TGTGCCAGCACCTCTTTGACAGGGGGCACTGAAGCTTTCTTT. Translation: CASTSLTGGTEAFF.

This clonotype was recorded a few times. This chain links TRBV6-5 with TRBJ1-4, with D possibly TRBD1 on 6 matching bases. In germline, CDR1 is MNHEY, CDR2 SVGAGI. The CDR3 length is 16 residues. The germline V and J ends were trimmed by 2 bases and 7 bases, with 17 bases remaining between them. The chain's CDR3 is CASSYRTSGEGEKLFF. The CDR3 nucleotides are TGTGCCAGCAGTTACCGGACGTCAGGGGAAGGTGAAAAACTGTTTTTT.

In its sample, this clonotype was seen many times. The chain joins TRBV7-9 to TRBJ2-1, with 10 nucleotides matching TRBD1. Germline values: CDR1 SEHNR, CDR2 FQNEAQ (reference sequence). V lost 5 bases, J lost 7 bases, and 8 bases stayed unmatched. This CDR3 comprises 15 residues. Here the CDR3 reads CASSLFRDRGNEQFF. In nucleotides, the CDR3 is TGTGCCAGCAGCCTCTTCCGGGACAGGGGTAATGAGCAGTTCTTC.

This clonotype was detected ten times or more. The V and J genes are TRBV6-2 or TRBV6-3 and TRBJ1-1; D ambiguous. V was clipped by 0 bases and J by 0 bases, with 11 bases between them. The CDR3 is 16 residues long. The germline CDR1 and CDR2 sequences are MNHEY and SVGEGT. CDR3: CASSYSLTHLNTEAFF. DNA for the CDR3: TGTGCCAGCAGTTACTCGTTGACCCATTTGAACACTGAAGCTTTCTTT.

This clonotype was detected only once. This may arise from a read error, as a much more abundant clone is one base away. The gene calls are TRBV12-3 or TRBV12-4 and TRBJ2-2; no firm D call. The CDR3 covers 15 residues. Deletions cut 6 bases from V and 3 bases from J, with 14 bases between. CDR3 sequence (DNA): TGTGCCAGCAGCCATTACGGTGGGTACACCGGGGAGCTGTTTTTT. Protein sequence: CASSHYGGYTGELFF.

This clonotype turned up a few times. This may be a read error: a much more frequent sequence differs by one nucleotide. The chain uses TRBV4-2 and TRBJ2-7; D is unresolved. Germline V gene data show CDR1 as LGHNA and CDR2 as YNFKEQ. This CDR3 is built from 13 residues. Here the CDR3 reads CASGQAPGHEQYF. The CDR3, as DNA: TGTGCCAGCGGCCAAGCTCCGGGCCACGAGCAGTACTTC.

This clonotype was observed at least ten times. The gene calls are TRBV7-9 and TRBJ2-2, with D possibly matching TRBD2 (5 bases). V gave up 4 bases and J gave up 4 bases, with 10 bases separating them. Germline CDR1 SEHNR, CDR2 FQNEAQ (reference sequence). CDR3 length: 14 residues. CDR3 sequence (DNA): TGTGCCAGCAGCTCCTGGGCGGGCACCGGGGAGCTGTTTTTT. Protein: CASSSWAGTGELFF.

V gene TRBV2 combines with J gene TRBJ2-5, with TRBD2 identical over 10 bases. Germline V gene data show CDR1 as SNHLY and CDR2 as FYNNEI. The V gene end was trimmed by 8 bases and the J gene end by 5 bases; junction bases not matched to a gene: 14. The CDR3 has 16 residues. The CDR3 protein is CASAGTSVMGRETQYF. Here the CDR3 DNA reads TGTGCCAGCGCCGGGACTAGCGTCATGGGTAGGGAGACCCAGTACTTC.